One sample yielded the 32 T cell receptor beta chains listed below, sequenced in a study of OX40 agonist ivuxolimab in advanced cancers. The library was produced with the immunoSEQ multiplex PCR assay. TCRdb retrieved this table from immuneACCESS and kept in-frame rearrangements only. Not all clones are present; in checked studies, unresolved V genes account for under half, and no reason is known for the remainder. The sample has under 80,000 clones on record, 85% to 95% of them singletons. The ten largest clones represent around 0.29% of the sample. Sequenced material: CD4+ or CD8+ T cells sorted from blood, taken in a trial of the OX40 agonist ivuxolimab. These receptors were taken from an adult with an advanced solid tumor such as melanoma, head and neck, liver or kidney cancer.

The genes are TRBV6-5 and TRBJ2-5; TRBD2 matches 9 bases. V dropped 2 bases and J dropped 4; count of bases not matched to a gene: 5. CDR1 is MNHEY, CDR2 SVGAGI, per germline. The CDR3 is made up of 15 amino acids. The CDR3 loop reads CASSYGAGGPETQYF. The DNA for the CDR3 is TGTGCCAGCAGTTACGGGGCGGGGGGGCCAGAGACCCAGTACTTC.

The rearrangement uses TRBV5-1 and TRBJ1-2, with D possibly matching TRBD1 (6 bases). The V end lost 3 bases, the J end lost 0 bases, and 9 bases lay between the germline ends. Germline V gene lookup returns CDR1 SGHRS and CDR2 YFSETQ. The CDR3 consists of 14 residues. CDR3 DNA: TGCGCCAGCAGCTCGGACAGCTCTAACTATGGCTACACCTTC. Translated, it gives CASSSDSSNYGYTF.

This clone was found once. The V gene is TRBV18, the J gene TRBJ2-1; 12 nucleotides line up with TRBD2. In germline, CDR1 is KGHSH, CDR2 LQKENI. Trimming took 0 bases from V and 8 from J; bases not matched to a gene: 8. The CDR3 runs 17 residues. CDR3 amino acids: CASSPPRLAGVGDEQFF. The DNA for the CDR3 is TGTGCCAGCTCACCACCGAGACTAGCGGGAGTAGGAGATGAGCAGTTCTTC.

This chain connects TRBV5-1 to TRBJ2-5; D could derive from TRBD1 or TRBD2 (6 bases each). The CDR3 is made up of 14 amino acids. Germline values: CDR1 SGHRS, CDR2 YFSETQ. V was trimmed by 4 bases and J by 5 bases, leaving 15 bases between them. CDR3 DNA: TGCGCCAGCAGCGAAACAGGGAGCGGGGAGACCCAGTACTTC. Translation gives CASSETGSGETQYF.

This chain connects TRBV28 to TRBJ2-7, with 7 bases fitting TRBD2. V lost 3 bases to trimming and J lost 6 bases; unmatched junction nucleotides: 8. The CDR3 runs 14 residues. The germline V gene has CDR1 MDHEN and CDR2 SYDVKM. In nucleotides, the CDR3 is TGTGCCAGCAGTTTTTGGGCGGGAGAGGGCGAGCAGTACTTC. Translation gives CASSFWAGEGEQYF.

This chain joins TRBV19 and TRBJ2-5, with 10 bases fitting TRBD2. The germline V gene encodes CDR1 LNHDA and CDR2 SQIVND (reference sequence). The J segment lost 2 bases and the V segment lost 6 bases, leaving 9 bases of the junction unmatched. The CDR3 has 16 amino acids. As DNA, the CDR3 is TGTGCCAGTAGACCTAGCGGGGGTCTGAAACAAGAGACCCAGTACTTC. This codes for CASRPSGGLKQETQYF. Full variable domain (remainder filled in from reference TRBV19 and TRBJ2-5): DGGITQSPKYLFRKEGQNVTLSCEQNLNHDAMYWYRQDPGQGLRLIYYSQIVNDFQKGDIAEGYSVSREKKESFPLTVTSAQKNPTAFYLCASRPSGGLKQETQYFGPGTRLLVL.

This clone was observed once. This chain joins TRBV4-2 and TRBJ1-2; D not resolved. CDR3 length equals 14 residues. Germline V gene lookup returns CDR1 LGHNA and CDR2 YNFKEQ. The V end lost 0 bases, the J end lost 8 bases, and 13 bases lay between the germline ends. The CDR3 loop is CASSQDRVPEGYTF. The CDR3 bases are TGTGCCAGCAGCCAAGATAGGGTCCCGGAAGGCTACACCTTC.

The J gene is TRBJ1-5, the V gene TRBV28; maybe TRBD1 (6 bases). This CDR3 comprises 13 residues. Germline V CDR1 and CDR2: MDHEN, SYDVKM. V was shortened by 6 bases and J by 5 bases, with 11 bases between the two germline ends. CDR3 bases: TGTGCCAGCAGCCGAGGGGGGTATCAGCCCCAGCATTTT. Protein: CASSRGGYQPQHF.

The chain recombines TRBV11-2 with TRBJ1-4; D ambiguous. The V end lost 1 base, the J end lost 3 bases, and 6 bases lay between the germline ends. The CDR3 contains 14 residues. Germline V gene data show CDR1 as SGHAT and CDR2 as FQNNGV. CDR3 sequence: CASSLARANEKLFF. DNA for the CDR3: TGTGCCAGCAGCTTAGCTCGAGCTAATGAAAAACTGTTTTTT.

The V gene is TRBV28, the J gene TRBJ2-5; 10 positions agree with TRBD1. The J segment lost 5 bases and the V segment lost 5 bases, leaving 8 bases of the junction unmatched. The germline V gene has CDR1 MDHEN and CDR2 SYDVKM. The CDR3 spans 15 residues. In DNA form, the CDR3 reads TGTGCCAGCAGTGGGGGGGGACAGGGGACGGAGACCCAGTACTTC. It encodes CASSGGGQGTETQYF. The full variable domain, with the rest looked up from reference TRBV28 and TRBJ2-5, is DVKVTQSSRYLVKRTGEKVFLECVQDMDHENMFWYRQDPGLGLRLIYFSYDVKMKEKGDIPEGYSVSREKKERFSLILESASTNQTSMYLCASSGGGQGTETQYFGPGTRLLVL.

This clone was seen only once. This chain links TRBV18 with TRBJ2-7; maybe TRBD2 (5 bases). Trimming took off 2 bases at V and 6 bases at J, with 17 bases between the two ends. Germline V CDR1 and CDR2: KGHSH, LQKENI. The CDR3 sequence is 15 residues long. The CDR3 spells CASSPNVASPGEQYF. The CDR3 DNA reads as TGTGCCAGCTCACCAAATGTCGCTAGCCCAGGCGAGCAGTACTTC.

The chain uses TRBV6-5 and TRBJ2-1, with 7 bases matching TRBD1. The ends lost 4 bases at V and 8 bases at J; junction bases unmatched: 11. The CDR3 is 15 residues long. Germline V lookup: CDR1 MNHEY, CDR2 SVGAGI. The CDR3 DNA reads as TGTGCCAGCAGTTCCCAGATGACAGGGTCGGATGAGCAGTTCTTC. This translates into CASSSQMTGSDEQFF.

The chain recombines TRBV5-1 with TRBJ2-1, with D tentatively TRBD1 or TRBD2 (7 bases each). Between the trimmed V and J ends, which lost 4 bases and 7 bases, there was a span of 18 bases. This CDR3 is built from 15 residues. Germline loops: CDR1 SGHRS, CDR2 YFSETQ. Written as DNA, the CDR3 is TGCGCCAGCAGCGCGGCAGGGGGGGGCCGGAATGAGCAGTTCTTC. This encodes CASSAAGGGRNEQFF. The full variable domain, rest sourced from reference TRBV5-1 and TRBJ2-1, is KAGVTQTPRYLIKTRGQQVTLSCSPISGHRSVSWYQQTPGQGLQFLFEYFSETQRNKGNFPGRFSGRQFSNSRSEMNVSTLELGDSALYLCASSAAGGGRNEQFFGPGTRLTVL.

The genes are TRBV6-6 and TRBJ2-2, with D possibly being TRBD1 (6 bases). The germline V gene encodes CDR1 MNHNY and CDR2 SVGAGI (reference sequence). Trimming removed 6 bases from V and 0 bases from J, with 14 bases in between. The CDR3 extends over 16 amino acids. For the CDR3, the DNA is TGTGCCAGCAGCCTGGGGGCCACAACGAACACCGGGGAGCTGTTTTTT. Translating it yields CASSLGATTNTGELFF.

The rearrangement links TRBV7-8 to TRBJ2-7, with a possible D match to TRBD2 (5 bases). The CDR3 covers 16 residues. Deletions cut 5 bases from V and 0 bases from J, with 17 bases between. CDR1 and CDR2 (germline): SGHVS, FQNEAQ. CDR3 sequence reads: CASSHEMGSSSYEQYF. The CDR3 nucleotides are TGTGCCAGCAGCCACGAGATGGGGAGCAGCTCCTACGAGCAGTACTTC.

The chain uses TRBV28 and TRBJ2-7; no clear D. V was trimmed by 3 bases and J by 2 bases, leaving 11 bases between them. CDR1 and CDR2 (germline): MDHEN, SYDVKM. The CDR3 consists of 14 residues. As DNA, the CDR3 is TGTGCCAGCAGTTTGCCAATTGGGGCCTACGAGCAGTACTTC. Protein product: CASSLPIGAYEQYF. The complete variable domain, with remaining parts taken from reference TRBV28 and TRBJ2-7, reads DVKVTQSSRYLVKRTGEKVFLECVQDMDHENMFWYRQDPGLGLRLIYFSYDVKMKEKGDIPEGYSVSREKKERFSLILESASTNQTSMYLCASSLPIGAYEQYFGPGTRLTVT.

The chain carries TRBV6-5 and TRBJ2-7, with 8 bases aligning to TRBD2. The V gene's germline CDR1 is MNHEY and CDR2 SVGAGI. This CDR3 is 16 amino acids long. Trimming at V came to 0 bases and at J to 2 bases, leaving 6 bases not matched to a gene. The CDR3 sequence is CASSYSITGGPYEQYF. In nucleotides, the CDR3 is TGTGCCAGCAGTTACTCCATTACGGGAGGGCCCTACGAGCAGTACTTC.

The chain carries TRBV9 and TRBJ1-3; TRBD1 might be the D (5 bases). Germline loops: CDR1 SGDLS, CDR2 YYNGEE. Deletions cut 3 bases from V and 0 bases from J, with 16 bases between. There are 17 residues in the CDR3. CDR3 in DNA: TGTGCCAGCAGCGGCCGGTTGGGGACGAGCTCTGGAAACACCATATATTTT. Its protein is CASSGRLGTSSGNTIYF.

The rearrangement uses TRBV7-9 and TRBJ2-5, with 12 bases that match TRBD1. V dropped 1 base and J dropped 5; count of bases not matched to a gene: 14. Germline-derived CDR1 and CDR2 are SEHNR and FQNEAQ (reference sequence). The length of the CDR3 is 19 residues. CDR3 coding DNA: TGTGCCAGCAGCTTAGAACTAGTGGGGACAGGGGGCAGGGGGGAGACCCAGTACTTC. Translated, it gives CASSLELVGTGGRGETQYF.

The chain couples TRBV18 to TRBJ1-5; 7 bases align to TRBD1. Germline V lookup: CDR1 KGHSH, CDR2 LQKENI. With V trimmed by 6 bases and J by 7 bases, 6 bases remained unmatched. The CDR3 is 13 residues long. The CDR3 bases are TGTGCCAGCTCCCTGGACAGGAGCCAGCCCCAGCATTTT. It is translated as CASSLDRSQPQHF.

This chain uses TRBV7-6 with TRBJ1-2; D not certain. V lost 8 bases and J 8 bases, leaving 18 bases between the germline ends. Germline V gene sequence: CDR1 SGHVS, CDR2 FNYEAQ. The CDR3 runs to 13 residues. The DNA of the CDR3 is TGTGCCAGCTCCCAAGCGGCGGGAAGAGGCTACACCTTC. It codes for CASSQAAGRGYTF.

This rearrangement joins TRBV6-1 to TRBJ2-7, with a tentative D call TRBD2 (6 bases). This CDR3 is 14 amino acids long. V shed 0 bases and J shed 1 base, with 7 bases lying between them. Germline V gives CDR1 MNHNS, CDR2 SASEGT. As DNA, the CDR3 is TGTGCCAGCAGTGAAGCCGGGAGATCCTACGAGCAGTACTTC. Its protein product is CASSEAGRSYEQYF.

The J gene is TRBJ1-5, the V gene TRBV28; maybe TRBD1 (6 bases). CDR1 is MDHEN, CDR2 SYDVKM, per germline. Trimming took 3 bases from V and 5 from J, leaving 14 bases between them. There are 15 residues in the CDR3. The CDR3 bases are TGTGCCAGCAGTTTCTCCAGGGACAACCATCAGCCCCAGCATTTT. Protein: CASSFSRDNHQPQHF.

The chain recombines TRBV7-9 with TRBJ1-5; D uncertain. The V gene lost 1 base and the J gene lost 7 bases, with 5 bases spanning the gap. The germline V gene encodes CDR1 SEHNR and CDR2 FQNEAQ (reference sequence). This CDR3 comprises 12 residues. CDR3: CASSLVNQPQHF. The CDR3 bases are TGTGCCAGCAGCTTAGTTAACCAGCCCCAGCATTTT.

V is TRBV6-5 and J is TRBJ1-6; 7 nucleotides match TRBD1. This CDR3 region has 15 residues. Germline CDR1 MNHEY, CDR2 SVGAGI. The J segment lost 8 bases and the V segment lost 0 bases, leaving 4 bases of the junction unmatched. CDR3 amino acids: CASSYSGQRDSPLHF. The CDR3 nucleotides read TGTGCCAGCAGTTACTCGGGACAGAGGGATTCACCCCTCCACTTT.

The rearrangement links TRBV7-2 to TRBJ1-2, with 8 bases lining up with TRBD1. Germline V CDR1 and CDR2: SGHTA, FQGNSA. The CDR3 has 15 amino acids. With V trimmed by 3 bases and J by 5 bases, 8 bases remained unmatched. Here the CDR3 reads CASSFGQGGGYGYTF. Written as DNA, the CDR3 is TGTGCCAGCAGCTTCGGACAGGGAGGAGGATATGGCTACACCTTC.

CDR3 nucleotides: TGTGCCAGCAGCGTCGGGACAGGGTCTTCTGGGGCCAACGTCCTGACTTTC. Translated, it gives CASSVGTGSSGANVLTF. The chain couples TRBV9 to TRBJ2-6, with TRBD1 matching over 9 bases. The CDR3 sequence is 17 residues long. Germline trimming cut 2 bases from V and 1 base from J; bases unmatched to any gene: 4. CDR1 is SGDLS, CDR2 YYNGEE, per germline.

The V gene is TRBV7-2, the J gene TRBJ2-3, with D unclear. From germline, CDR1 is SGHTA and CDR2 FQGNSA. CDR3 length: 16 residues. Trimming shortened V by 1 base and J by 3 bases, and 14 bases separated the two germline ends. The CDR3 spells CASSLEGGRLTDTQYF. The CDR3 DNA sequence: TGTGCCAGCAGCTTAGAGGGCGGCCGTCTAACAGATACGCAGTATTTT. Together with reference TRBV7-2 and TRBJ2-3, the CDR3 gives the full variable domain: GAGVSQSPSNKVTEKGKDVELRCDPISGHTALYWYRQSLGQGLEFLIYFQGNSAPDKSGLPSDRFSAERTGGSVSTLTIQRTQQEDSAVYLCASSLEGGRLTDTQYFGPGTRLTVL.

Only one count was recorded for this clone. V is TRBV9 and J is TRBJ1-1; 10 bases align to TRBD1. Germline V gene lookup returns CDR1 SGDLS and CDR2 YYNGEE. Trimming cost V 0 bases and J 6 bases; bases outside gene matches: 2. The CDR3 sequence is 14 residues long. The CDR3 coding sequence is TGTGCCAGCAGCGTAGCCGGGACAGGGGCTGAAGCTTTCTTT. Protein: CASSVAGTGAEAFF.

This clone was detected once. The chain combines TRBV6-1 with TRBJ2-7, with 11 bases matching TRBD1. The CDR3 has 14 residues. Germline V lookup: CDR1 MNHNS, CDR2 SASEGT. The V and J ends lost 7 bases and 6 bases, in that order; junction bases with no gene match: 8. The CDR3, as DNA: TGTGCCAGCAATCTGGGACAGGGGGTCGGCGAGCAGTACTTC. Translation gives CASNLGQGVGEQYF.

The J gene is TRBJ2-3, the V gene TRBV9, with 8 positions matching TRBD2. The germline CDR1 and CDR2 sequences are SGDLS and YYNGEE. Trimming removed 4 bases from V and 1 base from J; junction bases left unmatched: 2. The CDR3 consists of 14 residues. The DNA of the CDR3 is TGTGCCAGCAGCCCCGGGGGGGGCACAGATACGCAGTATTTT. It codes for CASSPGGGTDTQYF.

V is TRBV2 and J is TRBJ1-1; D remains unclear. V was cut by 8 bases and J by 11 bases, with 24 bases left in between. The CDR3 extends over 14 amino acids. Germline lookup yields CDR1 SNHLY and CDR2 FYNNEI. The CDR3: CASEENGRGTSAFF. CDR3 DNA sequence: TGTGCCAGCGAAGAAAATGGACGGGGAACTAGTGCTTTCTTT. Combining the CDR3 with reference TRBV2 and TRBJ1-1 gives the whole variable domain EPEVTQTPSHQVTQMGQEVILRCVPISNHLYFYWYRQILGQKVEFLVSFYNNEISEKSEIFDDQFSVERPDGSNFTLKIRSTKLEDSAMYFCASEENGRGTSAFFGQGTRLTVV.